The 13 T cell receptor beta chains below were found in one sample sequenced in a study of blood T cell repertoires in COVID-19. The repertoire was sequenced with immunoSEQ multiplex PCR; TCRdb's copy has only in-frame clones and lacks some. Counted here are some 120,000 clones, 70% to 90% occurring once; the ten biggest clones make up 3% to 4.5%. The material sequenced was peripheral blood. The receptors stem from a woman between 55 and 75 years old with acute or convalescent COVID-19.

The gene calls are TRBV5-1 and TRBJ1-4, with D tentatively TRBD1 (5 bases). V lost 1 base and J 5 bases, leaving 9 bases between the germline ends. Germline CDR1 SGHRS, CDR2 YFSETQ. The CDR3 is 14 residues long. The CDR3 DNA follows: TGCGCCAGCAGCTTGACAGGCGAGAATGAAAAACTGTTTTTT. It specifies CASSLTGENEKLFF.

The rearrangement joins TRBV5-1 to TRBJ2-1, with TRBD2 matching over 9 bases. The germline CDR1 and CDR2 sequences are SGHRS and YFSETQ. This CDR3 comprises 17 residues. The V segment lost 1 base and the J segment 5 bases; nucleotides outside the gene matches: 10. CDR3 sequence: CASSLILAGTGDNEQFF. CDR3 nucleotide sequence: TGCGCCAGCAGCTTGATCCTAGCGGGGACGGGAGACAATGAGCAGTTCTTC.

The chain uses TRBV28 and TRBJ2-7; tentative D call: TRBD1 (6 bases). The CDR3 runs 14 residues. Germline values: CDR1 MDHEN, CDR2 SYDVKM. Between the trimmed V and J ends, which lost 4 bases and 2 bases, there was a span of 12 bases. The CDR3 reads CASSSGQSPYEQYF. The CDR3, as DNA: TGTGCCAGCAGTTCGGGACAATCACCCTACGAGCAGTACTTC. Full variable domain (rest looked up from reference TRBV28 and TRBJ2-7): DVKVTQSSRYLVKRTGEKVFLECVQDMDHENMFWYRQDPGLGLRLIYFSYDVKMKEKGDIPEGYSVSREKKERFSLILESASTNQTSMYLCASSSGQSPYEQYFGPGTRLTVT.

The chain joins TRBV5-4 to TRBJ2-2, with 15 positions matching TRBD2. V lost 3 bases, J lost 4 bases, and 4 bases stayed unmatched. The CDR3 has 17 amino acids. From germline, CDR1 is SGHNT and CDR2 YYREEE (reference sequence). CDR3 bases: TGTGCCAGCAGCTCCGGGACTAGCGGGAGGTTCACCGGGGAGCTGTTTTTT. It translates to CASSSGTSGRFTGELFF.

This CDR3 reads CASSSGTGDGGYTF. In DNA form, the CDR3 reads TGTGCCAGTAGTTCCGGGACAGGGGACGGTGGCTACACCTTC. The chain has TRBV19 and TRBJ1-2; 10 bases align to TRBD1. With 5 bases clipped from V and 7 bases from J, the junction kept 7 bases outside the gene matches. This CDR3 comprises 14 residues. CDR1 is LNHDA, CDR2 SQIVND, per germline (reference sequence).

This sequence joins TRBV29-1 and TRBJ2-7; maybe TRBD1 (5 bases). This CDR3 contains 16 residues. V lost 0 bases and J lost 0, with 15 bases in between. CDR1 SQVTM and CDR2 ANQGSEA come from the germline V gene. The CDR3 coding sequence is TGCAGCGTTGAAGATCAGGAGCAGGGATTCTCCTACGAGCAGTACGTC. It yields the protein CSVEDQEQGFSYEQYV.

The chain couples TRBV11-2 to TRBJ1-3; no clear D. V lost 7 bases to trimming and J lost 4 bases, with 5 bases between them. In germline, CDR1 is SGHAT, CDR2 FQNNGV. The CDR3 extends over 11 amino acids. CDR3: CASTSGNTIYF. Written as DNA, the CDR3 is TGTGCCAGCACCTCCGGAAACACCATATATTTT.

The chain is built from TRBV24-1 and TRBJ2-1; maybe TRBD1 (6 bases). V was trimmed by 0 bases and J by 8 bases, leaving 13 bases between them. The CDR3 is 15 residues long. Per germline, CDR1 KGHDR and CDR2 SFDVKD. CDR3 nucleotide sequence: TGTGCCACCAGTGATTTGGTTCGGGACAAATATGAGCAGTTCTTC. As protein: CATSDLVRDKYEQFF.

In DNA form, the CDR3 reads TGTGCCAGCAGTTACTCGAGGACAGGGGGGTCAGATACGCAGTATTTT. Its protein is CASSYSRTGGSDTQYF. The chain recombines TRBV6-5 with TRBJ2-3, with TRBD1 matching 10 bases. The CDR3 is 16 amino acids. The V gene's germline CDR1 is MNHEY and CDR2 SVGAGI. With 0 bases clipped from V and 4 bases from J, the junction kept 4 bases outside the gene matches.

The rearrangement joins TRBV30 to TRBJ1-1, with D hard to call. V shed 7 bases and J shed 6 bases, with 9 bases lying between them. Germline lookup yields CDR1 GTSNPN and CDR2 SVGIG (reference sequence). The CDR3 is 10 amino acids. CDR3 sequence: CAFRQAEAFF. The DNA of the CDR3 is TGTGCCTTCCGGCAGGCTGAAGCTTTCTTT.

In nucleotides, the CDR3 is TGCGCCAGCAGCTTGACAGGGTACACAGATACGCAGTATTTT. It translates to CASSLTGYTDTQYF. The chain has TRBV5-1 and TRBJ2-3; weak D call: TRBD1 (6 bases). Germline loops: CDR1 SGHRS, CDR2 YFSETQ. Trimming cost V 1 base and J 2 bases, with 8 bases left between them. The length of the CDR3 is 14 residues.

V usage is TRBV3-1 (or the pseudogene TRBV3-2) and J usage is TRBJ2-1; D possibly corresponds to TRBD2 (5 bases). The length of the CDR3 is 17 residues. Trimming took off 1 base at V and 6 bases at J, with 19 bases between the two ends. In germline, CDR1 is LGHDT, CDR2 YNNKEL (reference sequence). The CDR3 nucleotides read TGTGCCAGCAGCCAAGGGGGTTTTGCTAGCCAAACCAATGAGCAGTTCTTC. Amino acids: CASSQGGFASQTNEQFF.

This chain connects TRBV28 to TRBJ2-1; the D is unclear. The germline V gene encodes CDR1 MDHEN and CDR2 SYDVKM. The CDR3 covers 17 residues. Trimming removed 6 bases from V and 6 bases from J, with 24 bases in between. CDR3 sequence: CASSPRLAGLGRNEQFF. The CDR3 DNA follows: TGTGCCAGCAGCCCCCGATTGGCTGGGTTGGGCCGCAATGAGCAGTTCTTC.